These 26 T cell receptor beta chains were sequenced from one sample in a study of shared clonotypes between healthy human individuals. Terminally differentiated effector memory CD45RA+ cells were left out of the naive CD8 fraction, which was CD45RO-negative and positively selected for CCR7. Using immunoSEQ multiplex PCR, the repertoire was profiled, and TCRdb retains in-frame clones only, with some absent. The data contain roughly 650,000 clones, about 96% of them seen just once; the ten biggest clones take up 0.095% to 0.13%. Sequenced material: naive CD8+ T cells sorted from blood. Receptors originate from a woman aged 30 to 39 in good health.

The chain employs TRBV10-3 and TRBJ2-3; D possibly corresponds to TRBD1 (6 bases). This CDR3 spans 15 amino acids. Trimming left V 5 bases short and J 2 bases short, with 14 bases between. CDR1 is ENHRY and CDR2 is SYGVKD in the germline V gene. The CDR3 loop reads CAISLGTKYTDTQYF. The CDR3 DNA is TGTGCCATCAGTCTCGGGACAAAATACACAGATACGCAGTATTTT.

This chain joins TRBV28 and TRBJ2-5, with no clear D. Judging by the DNA end, TRBJ2-7 fits better; the J call may be wrong. Germline V gene data show CDR1 as MDHEN and CDR2 as SYDVKM. The CDR3 consists of 12 residues. The chain's CDR3 is CASRTDFYEQYF. CDR3 sequence (DNA): TGTGCCAGCAGGACGGATTTTTACGAGCAGTACTTC.

Written as DNA, the CDR3 is TGTGCCAGTAGTATCACGTTGTACAATGAGCAGTTCTTC. This gives the protein CASSITLYNEQFF. The gene calls are TRBV19 and TRBJ2-1; D is undetermined. Per germline, CDR1 LNHDA and CDR2 SQIVND (reference sequence). Trimming left V 3 bases short and J 4 bases short, with 7 bases between. CDR3 size: 13 residues. Combining the CDR3 with reference TRBV19 and TRBJ2-1 gives the whole variable domain DGGITQSPKYLFRKEGQNVTLSCEQNLNHDAMYWYRQDPGQGLRLIYYSQIVNDFQKGDIAEGYSVSREKKESFPLTVTSAQKNPTAFYLCASSITLYNEQFFGPGTRLTVL.

About this clone itself: Other DNA sequences in the sample encode the same CDR3. This chain uses TRBV28 with TRBJ1-1; TRBD1 matches 7 bases. The V and J ends lost 5 bases and 4 bases, in that order; junction bases with no gene match: 7. Germline CDR1 MDHEN, CDR2 SYDVKM. This CDR3 is 14 amino acids long. Here the CDR3 DNA reads TGTGCCAGCAGTCCTGACAGGGTGGTCACTGAAGCTTTCTTT. Translated, it gives CASSPDRVVTEAFF.

The rearrangement joins TRBV6-5 to TRBJ2-7; D not resolved. V gave up 7 bases and J gave up 2 bases, with 15 bases separating them. Per germline, CDR1 MNHEY and CDR2 SVGAGI. CDR3 length: 14 residues. The CDR3 DNA sequence: TGTGCCAGCAACGCCATTGATCATCCCTACGAGCAGTACTTC. It yields the protein CASNAIDHPYEQYF.

V is TRBV7-9 and J is TRBJ1-1; D is perhaps TRBD1 (6 bases). V was shortened by 1 base and J by 5 bases, with 14 bases between the two germline ends. CDR3 length equals 15 residues. In germline, CDR1 is SEHNR, CDR2 FQNEAQ (reference sequence). The CDR3 DNA sequence: TGTGCCAGCAGCTTAGACCTGGGGGCCAGGACTGAAGCTTTCTTT. This encodes CASSLDLGARTEAFF.

The chain links TRBV7-9 to TRBJ1-1; 7 nucleotides line up with TRBD1. This CDR3 comprises 16 residues. Unmatched junction bases numbered 9, after V lost 1 base and J lost 4 bases. Germline values: CDR1 SEHNR, CDR2 FQNEAQ (reference sequence). For the CDR3, the DNA is TGTGCCAGCAGCTTAGGAACAGGGGCAGGAGGCACTGAAGCTTTCTTT. Translating gives CASSLGTGAGGTEAFF. Combining the CDR3 with reference TRBV7-9 and TRBJ1-1 gives the whole variable domain DTGVSQNPRHKITKRGQNVTFRCDPISEHNRLYWYRQTLGQGPEFLTYFQNEAQLEKSRLLSDRFSAERPKGSFSTLEIQRTEQGDSAMYLCASSLGTGAGGTEAFFGQGTRLTVV.

The V call is TRBV7-9, the J call TRBJ2-7, with D possibly TRBD1 on 5 matching bases. V was cut by 5 bases and J by 7 bases, with 18 bases left in between. The length of the CDR3 is 14 residues. The V gene's germline CDR1 is SEHNR and CDR2 FQNEAQ (reference sequence). For the CDR3, the DNA is TGTGCCAGCAGCCCTGGACAAATCCTGAGTGAGCAGTACTTC. The encoded protein is CASSPGQILSEQYF.

This chain links TRBV2 with TRBJ2-1, with 7 positions matching TRBD2. The germline CDR1 and CDR2 sequences are SNHLY and FYNNEI. V lost 5 bases and J lost 3; bases outside the gene matches: 13. The CDR3 loop spans 17 amino acids. CDR3 bases: TGTGCCAGCAGTACCGTCGGGGAGGGGCCTATCTACAATGAGCAGTTCTTC. Translation: CASSTVGEGPIYNEQFF.

This chain uses TRBV15 with TRBJ2-7; D is unclear. Looked up from germline, CDR1 is LNHNV and CDR2 is YYDKDF (reference sequence). This CDR3 region has 14 residues. V lost 3 bases to trimming and J lost 6 bases, with 15 bases between them. The CDR3 sequence is CATSRVTGYREQYF. The CDR3 DNA reads TGTGCCACCAGCAGGGTGACGGGCTATCGCGAGCAGTACTTC.

This chain links TRBV29-1 with TRBJ2-7, with 7 bases fitting TRBD1. This CDR3 has 13 residues. The germline gives CDR1 SQVTM, CDR2 ANQGSEA. V lost 1 base, J lost 3 bases, and 3 bases stayed unmatched. CDR3 DNA sequence: TGCAGCGTTGAAGGAGGGGGCGGCTACGAGCAGTACTTC. This codes for CSVEGGGGYEQYF.

The chain recombines TRBV28 with TRBJ2-1; TRBD2 matches 8 bases. The germline V gene encodes CDR1 MDHEN and CDR2 SYDVKM. The CDR3 length is 14 residues. V was clipped by 6 bases and J by 10 bases; unmatched bases: 11. The CDR3 region has the DNA TGTGCCAGCAGGTCCAGCGGGGGATCCGGGGAGCAGTTCTTC. Its translation is CASRSSGGSGEQFF. The variable domain in full, completed from reference TRBV28 and TRBJ2-1, reads DVKVTQSSRYLVKRTGEKVFLECVQDMDHENMFWYRQDPGLGLRLIYFSYDVKMKEKGDIPEGYSVSREKKERFSLILESASTNQTSMYLCASRSSGGSGEQFFGPGTRLTVL.

The V and J genes are TRBV15 and TRBJ2-5, with 11 bases that match TRBD1. The tail of the sequence fits TRBJ2-7 better, so the J call may be wrong. CDR3 length equals 14 residues. The V gene's germline CDR1 is LNHNV and CDR2 YYDKDF (reference sequence). CDR3 in DNA: TGTGCCACCAGCACCGGGACAGGGGGCTACGAGCAGTACTTC. Amino acids: CATSTGTGGYEQYF.

This chain uses TRBV28 with TRBJ1-6; TRBD1 agrees at 7 bases. This CDR3 has 14 amino acids. With 4 bases clipped from V and 6 bases from J, the junction kept 3 bases outside the gene matches. Germline V gives CDR1 MDHEN, CDR2 SYDVKM. CDR3 amino acids: CASSWDSLNSPLHF. CDR3 nucleotide sequence: TGTGCCAGCAGTTGGGACAGCCTTAATTCACCCCTCCACTTT.

J is TRBJ2-7 and V is TRBV28; 8 nucleotides match TRBD1. V lost 7 bases to trimming and J lost 2 bases; unmatched junction nucleotides: 10. This CDR3 is 15 amino acids long. Germline lookup yields CDR1 MDHEN and CDR2 SYDVKM. The CDR3 protein is CASIATGDVTYEQYF. CDR3 DNA: TGTGCCAGCATCGCGACAGGGGATGTTACCTACGAGCAGTACTTC.

The chain joins TRBV5-4 to TRBJ2-1; D tentatively reads TRBD1 or TRBD2 (5 bases each). The germline gives CDR1 SGHNT, CDR2 YYREEE (reference sequence). The CDR3 has 13 amino acids. Trimming removed 6 bases at V and 7 bases at J, with 14 bases between. CDR3 residues: CASMGLLGNEQFF. The CDR3 bases are TGTGCCAGCATGGGGCTACTAGGGAATGAGCAGTTCTTC.

As concerns this clone: At the DNA level, this CDR3 is encoded by other sequences in the same sample as well. The chain combines TRBV9 with TRBJ2-7; 11 nucleotides align to TRBD1. The CDR3 runs to 14 residues. Germline assignment: CDR1 SGDLS and CDR2 YYNGEE. With 2 bases clipped from V and 4 bases from J, the junction kept 2 bases outside the gene matches. The DNA for the CDR3 is TGTGCCAGCAGCGTTGGACAGGGGGCTTACGAGCAGTACTTC. This translates into CASSVGQGAYEQYF.

V is TRBV13 and J is TRBJ1-2; 10 bases line up with TRBD1. Losses at the gene ends were 7 bases for V and 6 bases for J; bases not matched to a gene: 8. There are 14 residues in the CDR3. Per the germline V gene, CDR1 is PRHDT and CDR2 is FYEKMQ (reference sequence). The CDR3 DNA follows: TGTGCCAGCACCAATGACAGGGGGCCGGATGGCTACACCTTC. Amino acid sequence: CASTNDRGPDGYTF. Using reference TRBV13 and TRBJ1-2 for the parts outside the CDR3, the full variable domain is AAGVIQSPRHLIKEKRETATLKCYPIPRHDTVYWYQQGPGQDPQFLISFYEKMQSDKGSIPDRFSAQQFSDYHSELNMSSLELGDSALYFCASTNDRGPDGYTFGSGTRLTVV.

This chain connects TRBV19 to TRBJ2-5; TRBD2 aligns across 7 bases. Trimming at V came to 3 bases and at J to 4 bases, leaving 11 bases not matched to a gene. This CDR3 spans 16 amino acids. Per germline, CDR1 LNHDA and CDR2 SQIVND (reference sequence). This chain's CDR3 is CASSIGLAGLLETQYF. DNA for the CDR3: TGTGCCAGTAGTATTGGTTTAGCGGGCTTACTAGAGACCCAGTACTTC.

The chain couples TRBV7-2 to TRBJ2-7, with TRBD1 identical over 8 bases. The CDR3 has 14 residues. Germline V gene lookup returns CDR1 SGHTA and CDR2 FQGNSA. After removal of 3 bases from V and 1 base from J, the junction contained 2 bases not matched to a gene. In DNA, the CDR3 is TGTGCCAGCAGCTTTGGGACAGGTTCCTACGAGCAGTACTTC. Amino acid sequence: CASSFGTGSYEQYF.

The chain links TRBV4-1 to TRBJ2-5, with D unclear. Germline CDR1 reads MGHRA; CDR2 reads YSYEKL. The length of the CDR3 is 14 residues. The V end was cut by 2 bases, the J end by 1 base, with 8 bases between. CDR3 residues: CASSQTYSQETQYF. In DNA form, the CDR3 reads TGCGCCAGCAGCCAAACCTACAGCCAAGAGACCCAGTACTTC.

The genes are TRBV28 and TRBJ2-1, with D perhaps assigned TRBD1 or TRBD2 (5 bases each). The CDR3 totals 15 residues. CDR1 is MDHEN and CDR2 is SYDVKM in the germline V gene. V was pared by 7 bases and J by 3 bases, with 16 bases between. In nucleotides, the CDR3 is TGTGCCAGCAATCTCCGGGACGAGCACTACAATGAGCAGTTCTTC. Translated, it gives CASNLRDEHYNEQFF.

CDR3 nucleotide sequence: TGCGCCAGCAGCCAAGGGGTAGGGAGGAACACTGAAGCTTTCTTT. The encoded protein is CASSQGVGRNTEAFF. V usage is TRBV4-1 and J usage is TRBJ1-1, with D unclear. Germline V gene data show CDR1 as MGHRA and CDR2 as YSYEKL. This CDR3 region has 15 residues. V was pared by 1 base and J by 1 base, with 10 bases between.

V gene TRBV19 combines with J gene TRBJ2-7, with TRBD2 as a possible D gene (6 bases). Germline V gene sequence: CDR1 LNHDA, CDR2 SQIVND (reference sequence). V shed 5 bases and J shed 0 bases, with 14 bases lying between them. CDR3 length: 15 amino acids. The CDR3 region is CASSPGTHSSYEQYF. CDR3 sequence (DNA): TGTGCCAGTAGTCCAGGGACTCACAGCTCCTACGAGCAGTACTTC.

J is TRBJ1-2 and V is TRBV28; 7 bases map to TRBD1. The V gene's germline CDR1 is MDHEN and CDR2 SYDVKM. This CDR3 has 17 residues. V shed 4 bases, J shed 5 bases, and the junction held 16 bases outside the gene matches. DNA for the CDR3: TGTGCCAGCAGTTCGCTCGGACAGGCCCGTATTCTTTATGGCTACACCTTC. Residues: CASSSLGQARILYGYTF.

V gene TRBV27 combines with J gene TRBJ1-2, with D perhaps TRBD1 (5 bases). The CDR3 length is 14 residues. V gave up 3 bases and J gave up 2 bases, with 10 bases separating them. Germline V gives CDR1 MNHEY, CDR2 SMNVEV (reference sequence). The CDR3 sequence is CASSFAGDNYGYTF. CDR3 coding DNA: TGTGCCAGCAGTTTCGCGGGGGACAACTATGGCTACACCTTC.